This TCR beta chain was profiled in a study of multiple sclerosis patients with progressive multifocal leukoencephalopathy. With 4 bases clipped from V and 1 base from J, the junction kept 8 bases outside the gene matches. This CDR3 has 16 amino acids. The germline CDR1 and CDR2 sequences are SEHNR and FQNEAQ (reference sequence). Specified time point: 6 months of natalizumab therapy. The method was immunoSEQ multiplex PCR; TCRdb's version includes in-frame clones alone and lacks a portion of them. The sample holds 25,000 to 30,000 clones, around nine tenths seen once. The starting material was PBMCs, obtained from a patient treated with natalizumab. The TCR sequence derives from a human donor with multiple sclerosis. The chain links TRBV7-9 to TRBJ1-2; 8 bases match TRBD1. The CDR3 bases are TGTGCCAGCAGCTCGGAGACAGGGGAGGGTAACTATGGCTACACCTTC. Protein sequence: CASSSETGEGNYGYTF.